The 18 T cell receptor beta chains presented below share a single source sample, sequenced in a study of shared clonotypes between healthy human individuals. Assay: immunoSEQ multiplex PCR; the TCRdb copy retains only in-frame clones and omits some. Among roughly 760,000 clones listed, about 74% were seen once. Sequencing input: memory CD4+ T cells sorted from blood. Subset here: CD45RA-negative fraction. The origin of the receptors is a woman aged 25 to 39 in good health.

This chain joins TRBV2 and TRBJ2-7; D call uncertain. V lost 0 bases, J lost 0 bases, and 6 bases lay in between. The V gene's germline CDR1 is SNHLY and CDR2 FYNNEI. The CDR3 extends over 14 amino acids. CDR3 in amino acids: CASSEAGFSYEQYF. In nucleotides, the CDR3 is TGTGCCAGCAGTGAAGCTGGTTTCTCCTACGAGCAGTACTTC.

The rearrangement links TRBV27 to TRBJ1-2; a weak D match, TRBD1 (6 bases). This CDR3 spans 15 amino acids. The V and J ends lost 5 bases and 0 bases respectively, with 13 bases between them. Germline values: CDR1 MNHEY, CDR2 SMNVEV (reference sequence). DNA for the CDR3: TGTGCCAGCAGTACCCAGGGGTCGGCTAACTATGGCTACACCTTC. This translates into CASSTQGSANYGYTF.

The chain has TRBV7-2 and TRBJ2-7; maybe TRBD1 (5 bases). In germline, CDR1 is SGHTA, CDR2 FQGNSA. The ends were cut back, 3 bases at V and 3 bases at J, with 12 bases in the middle. The CDR3 runs 14 residues. Written as DNA, the CDR3 is TGTGCCAGCAGCTTGGCAGGGAAGCGCTACGAGCAGTACTTC. Amino acid sequence: CASSLAGKRYEQYF.

V gene TRBV28 combines with J gene TRBJ1-2; TRBD1 matches 8 bases. This CDR3 has 13 residues. Germline-derived CDR1 and CDR2 are MDHEN and SYDVKM. Trimming at V came to 5 bases and at J to 2 bases, leaving 1 base not matched to a gene. This CDR3 reads CASSRTGNYGYTF. The CDR3 DNA is TGTGCCAGCAGTCGGACAGGGAACTATGGCTACACCTTC.

The chain is built from TRBV19 and TRBJ2-3; 7 bases match TRBD2. The CDR3 is 16 residues long. Unmatched junction bases numbered 15, after V lost 8 bases and J lost 4 bases. In germline, CDR1 is LNHDA, CDR2 SQIVND (reference sequence). CDR3 sequence: CASGFGSAGAPDTQYF. The CDR3 DNA reads TGTGCCAGTGGATTCGGCAGCGCGGGAGCCCCAGATACGCAGTATTTT.

The chain joins TRBV10-2 to TRBJ1-4, with D possibly being TRBD1 (5 bases). V lost 6 bases to trimming and J lost 0 bases, with 8 bases between them. Germline CDR1 is WSHSY and CDR2 is SAAADI. The CDR3 contains 14 residues. In DNA form, the CDR3 reads TGCGCCAGCAGCATCAGGGCAACTAATGAAAAACTGTTTTTT. This codes for CASSIRATNEKLFF.

This chain joins TRBV28 and TRBJ1-5; 8 bases align to TRBD1. The germline gives CDR1 MDHEN, CDR2 SYDVKM. The CDR3 has 15 amino acids. Trimming at V came to 4 bases and at J to 1 base, leaving 3 bases not matched to a gene. CDR3 coding DNA: TGTGCCAGCAGTTCGCCAGGGGGCAGCAATCAGCCCCAGCATTTT. The encoded protein is CASSSPGGSNQPQHF.

The chain carries TRBV5-4 and TRBJ2-1; tentatively, D is TRBD1 or TRBD2 (5 bases each). Germline CDR1 SGHNT, CDR2 YYREEE (reference sequence). The CDR3 loop spans 17 amino acids. V was clipped by 4 bases and J by 0 bases, with 17 bases between them. The DNA for the CDR3 is TGTGCCAGCAGCATAAAAAGAGGGGAGTTCTCCTACAATGAGCAGTTCTTC. It yields the protein CASSIKRGEFSYNEQFF.

CDR3 DNA: TGTGCCAGCTCACCAGAGTACGAGCAGTACTTC. Translated: CASSPEYEQYF. The rearrangement joins TRBV18 to TRBJ2-7, with D uncertain. Trimming stripped 2 bases from V and 4 bases from J, with 3 bases between. The CDR3 is 11 residues long. Per germline, CDR1 KGHSH and CDR2 LQKENI.

Comments on this clone: Given a far larger clone just one base away, this is likely a sequencing read error. Other DNA sequences in this specimen translate into the identical CDR3. This chain links TRBV11-2 with TRBJ2-7; the D gene could be TRBD1 or TRBD2 (5 bases each). Germline V gene data show CDR1 as SGHAT and CDR2 as FQNNGV. This CDR3 has 15 residues. The CDR3 spells CASSRGRHGTYEQYF. The CDR3 coding sequence is TGTGCCAGCAGCCGGGGTAGACACGGGACCTACGAGCAGTACTTT.

This clone was seen a few times. J is TRBJ2-1 and V is TRBV28; 12 positions match TRBD2. The CDR3 is 14 amino acids. The germline V gene has CDR1 MDHEN and CDR2 SYDVKM. V shed 8 bases and J 5 bases; nucleotides not matched to a gene: 4. The CDR3 bases are TGTGCCAGCGCCCGGACTAGCGGGAACAATGAGCAGTTCTTC. Encoded protein: CASARTSGNNEQFF.

The genes are TRBV7-9 and TRBJ2-7, with 10 nucleotides matching TRBD1. V shed 1 base and J 2 bases; nucleotides not matched to a gene: 11. The CDR3 contains 18 residues. Germline values: CDR1 SEHNR, CDR2 FQNEAQ (reference sequence). Here the CDR3 reads CASSLEGWGTGVPYEQYF. The CDR3 nucleotides are TGTGCCAGCAGCTTAGAGGGATGGGGGACAGGGGTACCCTACGAGCAGTACTTC.

This chain links TRBV6-1 with TRBJ2-3; TRBD2 aligns across 8 bases. The CDR3 has 14 amino acids. Germline V gives CDR1 MNHNS, CDR2 SASEGT. The ends lost 7 bases at V and 4 bases at J; junction bases unmatched: 7. The CDR3 DNA follows: TGTGCCAGCACCCCAGCGGGAGCGTCAGATACGCAGTATTTT. It codes for CASTPAGASDTQYF.

This clone was seen ten or more times. CDR3 region: CASSSSRAGAYEQYF. CDR3 nucleotide sequence: TGTGCCAGCAGTTCCTCTCGAGCAGGGGCCTACGAGCAGTACTTC. V gene TRBV25-1 combines with J gene TRBJ2-7, with a possible D match to TRBD1 (6 bases). Between the trimmed V and J ends, which lost 5 bases and 2 bases, there was a span of 16 bases. Germline CDR1 and CDR2: MGHDK and SYGVNS. The CDR3 covers 15 residues.

This clone came up once. The chain employs TRBV19 and TRBJ1-5, with TRBD1 as a possible D gene (5 bases). The CDR3 contains 16 residues. Trimming shortened V by 5 bases and J by 0 bases, and 14 bases separated the two germline ends. CDR1 and CDR2 from the germline V gene are LNHDA and SQIVND (reference sequence). The chain's CDR3 is CASSAPRAYSNQPQHF. Here the CDR3 DNA reads TGTGCCAGTAGTGCCCCCAGGGCCTATAGCAATCAGCCCCAGCATTTT.

This CDR3 is CASSFSTGVVTGELFF. In DNA form, the CDR3 reads TGTGCCAGCAGCTTCTCGACAGGGGTGGTCACCGGGGAGCTGTTTTTT. The genes are TRBV9 and TRBJ2-2; 8 bases match TRBD1. This CDR3 contains 16 residues. V was pared by 4 bases and J by 4 bases, with 9 bases of the junction left unmatched. CDR1 is SGDLS and CDR2 is YYNGEE in the germline V gene. Filled out from reference TRBV9 and TRBJ2-2, the complete variable domain reads DSGVTQTPKHLITATGQRVTLRCSPRSGDLSVYWYQQSLDQGLQFLIQYYNGEERAKGNILERFSAQQFPDLHSELNLSSLELGDSALYFCASSFSTGVVTGELFFGEGSRLTVL.

The CDR3 is CASSVGGGLSQPQHF. CDR3 sequence (DNA): TGCGCCAGCAGCGTTGGCGGGGGGTTGTCCCAGCCCCAGCATTTT. The chain couples TRBV5-1 to TRBJ1-5; D may be TRBD1 (5 bases). Germline assignment: CDR1 SGHRS and CDR2 YFSETQ. This CDR3 is 15 amino acids long. The V and J ends lost 4 bases and 7 bases respectively, with 18 bases between them.

This clone was detected once. The rearrangement joins TRBV27 to TRBJ2-1, with D hard to call. This CDR3 comprises 15 residues. Deletions cut 3 bases from V and 5 bases from J, with 14 bases between. CDR1 is MNHEY and CDR2 is SMNVEV in the germline V gene (reference sequence). For the CDR3, the DNA is TGTGCCAGCAGTTTTCGGCCATTACCTGACAATGAGCAGTTCTTC. Its protein product is CASSFRPLPDNEQFF.